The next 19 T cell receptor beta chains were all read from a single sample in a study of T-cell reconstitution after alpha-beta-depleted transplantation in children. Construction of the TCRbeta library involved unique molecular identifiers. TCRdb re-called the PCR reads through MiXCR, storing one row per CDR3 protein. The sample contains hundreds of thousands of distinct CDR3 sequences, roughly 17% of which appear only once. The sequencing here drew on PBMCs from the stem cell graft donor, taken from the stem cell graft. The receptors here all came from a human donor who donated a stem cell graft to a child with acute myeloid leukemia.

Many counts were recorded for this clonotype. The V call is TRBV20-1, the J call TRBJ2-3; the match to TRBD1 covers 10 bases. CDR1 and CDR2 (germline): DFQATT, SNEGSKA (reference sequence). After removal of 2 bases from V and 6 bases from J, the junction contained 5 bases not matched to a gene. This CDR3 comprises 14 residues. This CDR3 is CSARRDRGGDTQYF. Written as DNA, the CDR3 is TGCAGTGCTAGAAGGGACAGGGGCGGTGATACGCAGTATTTT.

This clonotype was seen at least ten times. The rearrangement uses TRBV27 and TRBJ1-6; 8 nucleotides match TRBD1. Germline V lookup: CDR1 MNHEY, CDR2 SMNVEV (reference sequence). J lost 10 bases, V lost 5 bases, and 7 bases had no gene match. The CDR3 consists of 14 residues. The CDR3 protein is CASSPQGAGSPLHF. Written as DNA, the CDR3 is TGTGCCAGCAGTCCCCAGGGGGCAGGGTCACCCCTCCACTTT.

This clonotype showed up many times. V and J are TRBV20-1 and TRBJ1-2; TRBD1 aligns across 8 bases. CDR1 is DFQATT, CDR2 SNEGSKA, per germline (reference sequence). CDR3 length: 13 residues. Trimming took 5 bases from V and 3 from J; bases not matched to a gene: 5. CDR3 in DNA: TGCAGTGCTGGACAGGGACTTTACTATGGCTACACCTTC. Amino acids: CSAGQGLYYGYTF.

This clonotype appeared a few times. The CDR3 bases are TGTGCCAGCAGCTCAGAGGACAGGGCCTTGGGGCCCCAGCATTTT. Protein product: CASSSEDRALGPQHF. This sequence joins TRBV7-9 and TRBJ1-5; 8 nucleotides line up with TRBD1. CDR3 size: 15 residues. Germline trimming cut 4 bases from V and 9 bases from J; bases unmatched to any gene: 11. CDR1 and CDR2 (germline): SEHNR, FQNEAQ (reference sequence).

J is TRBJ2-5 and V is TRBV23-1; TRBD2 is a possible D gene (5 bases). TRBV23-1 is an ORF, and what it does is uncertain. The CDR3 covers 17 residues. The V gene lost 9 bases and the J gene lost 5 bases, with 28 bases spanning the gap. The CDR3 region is CARKSAAESCREETQYF. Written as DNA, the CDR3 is TGCGCCAGAAAGTCGGCAGCCGAGTCTTGTAGGGAGGAGACCCAGTACTTC.

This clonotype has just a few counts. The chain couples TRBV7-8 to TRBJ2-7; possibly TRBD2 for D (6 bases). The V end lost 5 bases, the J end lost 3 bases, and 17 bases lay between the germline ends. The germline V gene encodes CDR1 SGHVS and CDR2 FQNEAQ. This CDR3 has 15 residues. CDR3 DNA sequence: TGTGCCAGCAGCCCTCTAACTTTCGGGGGCTACGAGCAGTACGTC. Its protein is CASSPLTFGGYEQYV.

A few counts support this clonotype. CDR3 residues: CSVPDSYGYTF. Written as DNA, the CDR3 is TGCAGCGTGCCCGACAGTTATGGCTACACCTTC. The chain links TRBV29-1 to TRBJ1-2, with a tentative D call TRBD1 (5 bases). CDR3 length equals 11 residues. Deletions cut 6 bases from V and 5 bases from J, with 10 bases between. CDR1 and CDR2 (germline): SQVTM, ANQGSEA. Complete variable domain (other parts from reference TRBV29-1 and TRBJ1-2): SAVISQKPSRDICQRGTSLTIQCQVDSQVTMMFWYRQQPGQSLTLIATANQGSEATYESGFVIDKFPISRPNLTFSTLTVSNMSPEDSSIYLCSVPDSYGYTFGSGTRLTVV.

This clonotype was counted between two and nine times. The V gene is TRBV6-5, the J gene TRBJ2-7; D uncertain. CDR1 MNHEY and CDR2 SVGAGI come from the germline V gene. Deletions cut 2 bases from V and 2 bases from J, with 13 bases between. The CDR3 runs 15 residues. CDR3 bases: TGTGCCAGCAGTTACGGGTTAGGGCCGGCCTACGAGCAGTACTTC. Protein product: CASSYGLGPAYEQYF.

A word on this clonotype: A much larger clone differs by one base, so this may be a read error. CDR3 nucleotide sequence: TGTGCCAGCAGCTTATCAGCCGGCATGAACATTGAAGCTTTCTTT. This sequence encodes CASSLSAGMNIEAFF. The chain is built from TRBV7-2 and TRBJ1-1; D call uncertain. The CDR3 contains 15 residues. From germline, CDR1 is SGHTA and CDR2 FQGNSA.

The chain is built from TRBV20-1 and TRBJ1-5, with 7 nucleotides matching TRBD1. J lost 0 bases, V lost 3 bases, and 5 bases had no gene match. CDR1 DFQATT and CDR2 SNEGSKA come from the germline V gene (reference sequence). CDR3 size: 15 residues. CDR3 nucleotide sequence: TGCAGTGCTAGGGGACAGTTCTATAGCAATCAGCCCCAGCATTTT. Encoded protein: CSARGQFYSNQPQHF.

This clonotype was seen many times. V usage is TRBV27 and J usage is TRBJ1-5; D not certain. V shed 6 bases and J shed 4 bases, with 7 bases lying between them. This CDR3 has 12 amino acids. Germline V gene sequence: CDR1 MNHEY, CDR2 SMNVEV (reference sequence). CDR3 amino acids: CASRAGNQPQHF. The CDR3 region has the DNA TGTGCCAGCAGAGCCGGGAATCAGCCCCAGCATTTT.

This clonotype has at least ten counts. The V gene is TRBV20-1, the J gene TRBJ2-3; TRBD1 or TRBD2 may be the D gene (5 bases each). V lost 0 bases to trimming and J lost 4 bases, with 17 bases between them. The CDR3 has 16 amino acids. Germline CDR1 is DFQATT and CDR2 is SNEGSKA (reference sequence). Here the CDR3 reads CSARDTARELPDTQYF. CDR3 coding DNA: TGCAGTGCTAGAGATACGGCCAGGGAGTTGCCAGATACGCAGTATTTT.

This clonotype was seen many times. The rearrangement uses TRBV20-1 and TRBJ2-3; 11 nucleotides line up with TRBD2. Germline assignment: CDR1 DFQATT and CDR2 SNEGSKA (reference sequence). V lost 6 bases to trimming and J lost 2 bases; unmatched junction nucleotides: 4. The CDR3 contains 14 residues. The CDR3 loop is CSAELAGVTDTQYF. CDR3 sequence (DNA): TGCAGTGCAGAACTAGCGGGGGTCACAGATACGCAGTATTTT.

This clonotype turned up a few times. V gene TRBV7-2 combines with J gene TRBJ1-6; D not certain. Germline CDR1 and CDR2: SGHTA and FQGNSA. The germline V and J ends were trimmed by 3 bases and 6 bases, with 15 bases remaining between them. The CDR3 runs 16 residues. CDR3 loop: CASSLVAPGFNSPLHF. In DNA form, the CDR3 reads TGTGCCAGCAGCTTGGTGGCGCCGGGCTTTAATTCACCCCTCCACTTT.

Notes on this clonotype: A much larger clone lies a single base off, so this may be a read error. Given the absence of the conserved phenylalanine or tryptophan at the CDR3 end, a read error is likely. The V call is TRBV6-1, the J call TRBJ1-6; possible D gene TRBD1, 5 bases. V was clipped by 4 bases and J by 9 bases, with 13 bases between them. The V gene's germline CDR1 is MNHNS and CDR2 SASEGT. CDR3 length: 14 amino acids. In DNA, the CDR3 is TGTGCCAGCAGTGTTGCCGGACAAACTTCACCCCTCCACTGT. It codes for CASSVAGQTSPLHC.

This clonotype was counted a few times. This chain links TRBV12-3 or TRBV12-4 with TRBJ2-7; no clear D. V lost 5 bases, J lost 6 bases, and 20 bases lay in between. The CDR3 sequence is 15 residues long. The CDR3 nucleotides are TGTGCCAGCAGTCCCATAACATCCGGGCAGGCCGAGCAGTACTTC. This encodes CASSPITSGQAEQYF.

As DNA, the CDR3 is TGCGCCAGCAGCTTGGTTGGGGGCCTGGGGGACACTGAAGCTTTCTTT. Encoded protein: CASSLVGGLGDTEAFF. The chain recombines TRBV5-1 with TRBJ1-1; TRBD1 is a possible D gene (6 bases). V was trimmed by 0 bases and J by 3 bases, leaving 15 bases between them. This CDR3 has 16 residues. The germline V gene has CDR1 SGHRS and CDR2 YFSETQ. The full variable domain, rest sourced from reference TRBV5-1 and TRBJ1-1, is KAGVTQTPRYLIKTRGQQVTLSCSPISGHRSVSWYQQTPGQGLQFLFEYFSETQRNKGNFPGRFSGRQFSNSRSEMNVSTLELGDSALYLCASSLVGGLGDTEAFFGQGTRLTVV.

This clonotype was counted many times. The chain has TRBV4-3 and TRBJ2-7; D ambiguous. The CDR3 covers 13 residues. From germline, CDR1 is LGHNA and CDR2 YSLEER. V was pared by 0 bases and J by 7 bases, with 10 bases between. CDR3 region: CASSQDWTKEQYF. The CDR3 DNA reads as TGCGCCAGCAGCCAAGATTGGACGAAAGAGCAGTACTTC.

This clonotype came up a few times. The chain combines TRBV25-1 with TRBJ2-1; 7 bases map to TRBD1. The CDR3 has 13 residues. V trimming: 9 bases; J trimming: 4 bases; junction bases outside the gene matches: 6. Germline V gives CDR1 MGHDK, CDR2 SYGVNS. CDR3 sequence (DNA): TGTGCCAGTGTGACAGGGATATACAATGAGCAGTTCTTC. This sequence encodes CASVTGIYNEQFF.